The present T cell receptor beta chain was sequenced within a study of OX40 agonist ivuxolimab in advanced cancers. Looking at the study overall: Cancers in dose escalation were hepatocellular, melanoma, renal cell and head and neck. Study-level findings and limits: Low clonal expansion, among the lowest seen, marked partial responders at 0.1-3.0 mg/kg.

About this clone: Its antigen remains unidentified.

Profiled with immunoSEQ multiplex PCR; TCRdb holds only in-frame clones, not every one. The sample lists just over 7,500 clones; approximately 90% were seen once. Prior autoimmune disease or systemic immunosuppression barred patients. The CDR3 sequence is 15 residues long. The ends were cut back, 5 bases at V and 1 base at J, with 11 bases in the middle. The germline CDR1 and CDR2 sequences are MDHEN and SYDVKM. The TCR originated in an adult with an advanced solid tumor such as melanoma, head and neck, liver or kidney cancer. The starting material was CD4+ or CD8+ T cells sorted from blood, obtained in a trial of the OX40 agonist ivuxolimab. V and J are TRBV28 and TRBJ1-4; D possibly corresponds to TRBD1 (6 bases). CDR3 coding DNA: TGTGCCAGCAGTAAATCGACAGGAACTAATGAAAAACTGTTTTTT. Encoded protein: CASSKSTGTNEKLFF.